This TCR beta chain was recorded in a study of Ad26.COV2.S vaccination and SARS-CoV-2 variants. Study in general: Enrolled in COV1001, the donor was in the Ad26.COV2.S trial arm, which received the vaccine. Participants got Ad26.COV2.S intramuscularly, once or twice 56 days apart. Findings and caveats of the study: Vaccinees displayed broader spike-specific TCR repertoires than placebo recipients.

In germline, CDR1 is MGHRA, CDR2 YSYEKL. Trimming removed 1 base from V and 1 base from J, with 10 bases in between. The CDR3 runs to 15 residues. Clones were read by immunoSEQ multiplex PCR, and TCRdb kept only the in-frame ones, dropping some. The data contain 350,000 to 500,000 clones, 88% of them singletons. Details on this clone: What it recognizes is unknown.

Treatment reported: some 20 received Ad26.COV2.S at low or high dose, single or two shots; roughly five received placebo; per-sample allocation not given. The samples date from day 63 after the first vaccine or placebo injection. Boston supplied an adult donor aged 18-55 years. This specimen consisted of peripheral blood, obtained in a trial of Ad26.COV2.S vaccine versus placebo. The sequence was obtained from a person aged 18-65 years who received the Ad26.COV2.S COVID-19 vaccine or a placebo. The rearrangement links TRBV4-1 to TRBJ1-2; D is uncertain. CDR3 DNA: TGCGCCAGCAGCCAAGCCCGACGGATTAACTATGGCTACACCTTC. This encodes CASSQARRINYGYTF.